This entry lists 11 T cell receptor beta chains sequenced from one sample in a study of chemoradiotherapy in HPV16-positive cancers. The protocol was immunoSEQ multiplex PCR, while the TCRdb copy is restricted to in-frame clones and leaves out a portion. The sample includes 12,000 or so clones, 90% of them seen just once. This specimen was acquired from a patient who underwent chemoradiotherapy. These receptors were collected from a human donor with HPV-associated anogenital cancer.

The chain joins TRBV10-1 to TRBJ2-2, with 7 positions matching TRBD1. The junction had 7 bases not matched to a gene; V was cut back by 7 bases and J by 5 bases. CDR1 WNHNN and CDR2 SYGVQD come from the germline V gene (reference sequence). The CDR3 runs 14 residues. CDR3 sequence reads: CASTDRVRTGELFF. The CDR3 nucleotides read TGCGCCAGCACAGACAGGGTTCGGACCGGGGAGCTGTTTTTT.

The CDR3 DNA follows: TGTGCCATCGAGGGGAATGTCGGACAGGGACTAAACCAAGAGACCCAGTACTTC. Translated, it gives CAIEGNVGQGLNQETQYF. V gene TRBV10-3 combines with J gene TRBJ2-5, with TRBD1 as a possible D gene (8 bases). The CDR3 extends over 18 amino acids. Germline CDR1 reads ENHRY; CDR2 reads SYGVKD. V lost 8 bases and J 0 bases, leaving 25 bases between the germline ends.

The table lists this clone with a few counts. The chain joins TRBV7-8 to TRBJ1-5; tentative D call: TRBD1 (6 bases). Germline CDR1 and CDR2: SGHVS and FQNEAQ. This CDR3 has 19 amino acids. V was clipped by 0 bases and J by 8 bases, with 26 bases between them. The CDR3 coding sequence is TGTGCCAGCAGCTTAGCGCGTGGTGCAGGGACCATCTCAGGGGAGCCCCAGCATTTT. It yields the protein CASSLARGAGTISGEPQHF. The full variable domain, rest sourced from reference TRBV7-8 and TRBJ1-5, is GAGVSQSPRYKVAKRGQDVALRCDPISGHVSLFWYQQALGQGPEFLTYFQNEAQLDKSGLPSDRFFAERPEGSVSTLKIQRTQQEDSAVYLCASSLARGAGTISGEPQHFGDGTRLSIL.

This chain connects TRBV2 to TRBJ2-7; 8 bases agree with TRBD2. The CDR3 contains 13 residues. Germline CDR1 SNHLY, CDR2 FYNNEI. J gave up 5 bases and V 5 bases, and 5 bases lay outside the gene matches. Here the CDR3 reads CASSFAGGNEQYF. In DNA form, the CDR3 reads TGTGCCAGCAGTTTTGCGGGGGGCAACGAGCAGTACTTC.

The chain links TRBV6-1 to TRBJ2-2; D is undetermined. Trimming left V 7 bases short and J 3 bases short, with 9 bases between. There are 13 residues in the CDR3. Germline CDR1 MNHNS, CDR2 SASEGT. The CDR3 here is CASKGIYTGELFF. CDR3 sequence (DNA): TGTGCCAGCAAGGGCATCTACACCGGGGAGCTGTTTTTT.

The chain uses TRBV5-1 and TRBJ2-3; D tentatively fits TRBD1 or TRBD2 (5 bases each). V lost 3 bases to trimming and J lost 3 bases, with 14 bases between them. CDR1 SGHRS and CDR2 YFSETQ come from the germline V gene. This CDR3 contains 15 residues. As DNA, the CDR3 is TGCGCCAGCAGCTACCTCCGGGGCCGGACAGATACGCAGTATTTT. Amino acid sequence: CASSYLRGRTDTQYF.

This chain connects TRBV5-4 to TRBJ1-5; D is unclear. Per germline, CDR1 SGHNT and CDR2 YYREEE (reference sequence). The CDR3 is made up of 15 amino acids. Trimming stripped 4 bases from V and 0 bases from J, with 11 bases between. CDR3 amino acids: CASSPGPYSNQPQHF. DNA for the CDR3: TGTGCCAGCAGCCCCGGACCGTATAGCAATCAGCCCCAGCATTTT.

J is TRBJ1-1 and V is TRBV29-1; D is unclear. In germline, CDR1 is SQVTM, CDR2 ANQGSEA. This CDR3 region has 11 residues. V was cut by 7 bases and J by 9 bases, with 15 bases left in between. The CDR3 is CSAKVDAKAFF. The CDR3 region has the DNA TGCAGCGCAAAGGTAGACGCCAAAGCTTTCTTT.

The chain carries TRBV29-1 and TRBJ2-7; the match to TRBD1 covers 7 bases. The CDR3 is made up of 13 amino acids. The ends lost 3 bases at V and 6 bases at J; junction bases unmatched: 8. The V gene's germline CDR1 is SQVTM and CDR2 ANQGSEA. CDR3 residues: CSVEDRPSFEQYF. The CDR3 DNA is TGCAGCGTTGAGGACAGGCCGTCTTTCGAGCAGTACTTC.

The chain has TRBV27 and TRBJ1-1; 9 bases align to TRBD1. The germline V gene encodes CDR1 MNHEY and CDR2 SMNVEV (reference sequence). Trimming cost V 5 bases and J 0 bases; bases outside gene matches: 7. This CDR3 is 16 amino acids long. The chain's CDR3 is CASSTPGQGVNTEAFF. In DNA, the CDR3 is TGTGCCAGCAGTACCCCGGGACAGGGAGTGAACACTGAAGCTTTCTTT.

A remark on this clone: In the same sample, other DNA sequences code for this CDR3. The V gene is TRBV11-3, the J gene TRBJ2-5; 9 positions agree with TRBD2. The germline V gene encodes CDR1 SGHNT and CDR2 YENEEA. This CDR3 has 15 amino acids. Trimming cost V 3 bases and J 3 bases; bases outside gene matches: 5. The CDR3 DNA reads as TGTGCCAGCAGCTTGGGCGGGAGGGGAGAAGAGACCCAGTACTTC. Translating gives CASSLGGRGEETQYF.